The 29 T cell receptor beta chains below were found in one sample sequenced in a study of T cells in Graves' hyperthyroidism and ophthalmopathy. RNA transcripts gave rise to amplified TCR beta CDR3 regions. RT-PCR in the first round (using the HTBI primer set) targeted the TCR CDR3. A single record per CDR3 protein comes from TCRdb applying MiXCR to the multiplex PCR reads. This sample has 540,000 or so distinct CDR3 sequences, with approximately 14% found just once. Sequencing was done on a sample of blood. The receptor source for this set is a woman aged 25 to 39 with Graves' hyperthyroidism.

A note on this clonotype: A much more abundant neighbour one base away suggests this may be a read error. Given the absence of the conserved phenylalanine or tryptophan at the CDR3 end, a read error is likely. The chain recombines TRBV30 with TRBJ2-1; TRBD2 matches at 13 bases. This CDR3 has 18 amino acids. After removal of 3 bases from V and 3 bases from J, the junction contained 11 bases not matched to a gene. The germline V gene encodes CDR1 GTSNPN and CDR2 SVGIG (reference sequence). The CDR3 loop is CAWSPTGLAGVGYNEQFC. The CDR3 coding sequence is TGTGCCTGGAGCCCAACAGGACTAGCGGGAGTGGGCTACAATGAGCAGTTCTGC.

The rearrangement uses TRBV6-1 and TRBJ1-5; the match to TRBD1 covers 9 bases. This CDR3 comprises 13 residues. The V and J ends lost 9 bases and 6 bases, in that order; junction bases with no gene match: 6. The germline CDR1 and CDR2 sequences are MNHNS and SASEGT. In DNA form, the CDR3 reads TGTGCCAGTGATCGGGACAGGGCTCAGCCCCAGCATTTT. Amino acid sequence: CASDRDRAQPQHF.

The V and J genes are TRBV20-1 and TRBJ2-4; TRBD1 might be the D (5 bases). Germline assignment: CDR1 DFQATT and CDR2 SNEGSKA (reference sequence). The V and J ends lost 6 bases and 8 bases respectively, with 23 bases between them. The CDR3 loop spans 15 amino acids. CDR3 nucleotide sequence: TGCAGTGCCCGACCACCTCTCAGGGTTTTGGACATTCAGTACTTC. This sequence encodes CSARPPLRVLDIQYF.

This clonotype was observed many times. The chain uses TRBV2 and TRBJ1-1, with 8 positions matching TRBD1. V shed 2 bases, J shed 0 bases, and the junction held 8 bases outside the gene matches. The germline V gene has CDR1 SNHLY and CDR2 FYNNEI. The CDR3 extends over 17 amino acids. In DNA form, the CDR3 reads TGTGCCAGCAGTGAATTTCTCGGACAGGGTCTGAACACTGAAGCTTTCTTT. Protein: CASSEFLGQGLNTEAFF.

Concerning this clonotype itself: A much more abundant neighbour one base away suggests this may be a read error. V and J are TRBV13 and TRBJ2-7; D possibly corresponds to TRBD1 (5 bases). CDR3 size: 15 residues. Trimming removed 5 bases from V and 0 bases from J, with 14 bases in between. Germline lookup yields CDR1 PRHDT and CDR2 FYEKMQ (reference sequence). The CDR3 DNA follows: TGTGCCAGCAGCAAGCGACAGTCCAGCTCCTACGAGCAGTACTTC. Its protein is CASSKRQSSSYEQYF.

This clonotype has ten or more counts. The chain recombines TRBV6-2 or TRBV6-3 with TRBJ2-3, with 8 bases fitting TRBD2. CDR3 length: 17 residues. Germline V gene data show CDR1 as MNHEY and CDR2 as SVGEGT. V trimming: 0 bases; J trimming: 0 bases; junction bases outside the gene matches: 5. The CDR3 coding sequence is TGTGCCAGCAGTTACTCTGTACTAGCGGCTAGCACAGATACGCAGTATTTT. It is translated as CASSYSVLAASTDTQYF.

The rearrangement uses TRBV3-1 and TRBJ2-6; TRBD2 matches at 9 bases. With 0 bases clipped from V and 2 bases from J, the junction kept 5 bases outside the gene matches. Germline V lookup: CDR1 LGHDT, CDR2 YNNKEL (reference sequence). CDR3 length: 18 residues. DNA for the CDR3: TGTGCCAGCAGCCAAGATCTTGGACTAGCGCCTGGGGCCAACGTCCTGACTTTC. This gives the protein CASSQDLGLAPGANVLTF.

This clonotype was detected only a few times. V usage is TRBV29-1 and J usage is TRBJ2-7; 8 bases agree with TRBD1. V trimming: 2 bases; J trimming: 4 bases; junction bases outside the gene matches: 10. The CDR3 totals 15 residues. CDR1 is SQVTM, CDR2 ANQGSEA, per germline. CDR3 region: CSVEFSGDRKYEQYF. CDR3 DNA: TGCAGCGTTGAATTTTCCGGGGACAGGAAGTACGAGCAGTACTTC.

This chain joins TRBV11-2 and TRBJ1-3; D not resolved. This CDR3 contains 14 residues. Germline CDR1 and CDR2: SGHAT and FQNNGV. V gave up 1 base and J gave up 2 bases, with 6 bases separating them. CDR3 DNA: TGTGCCAGCAGCTTAGTCCTTACTGGAAACACCATATATTTT. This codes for CASSLVLTGNTIYF.

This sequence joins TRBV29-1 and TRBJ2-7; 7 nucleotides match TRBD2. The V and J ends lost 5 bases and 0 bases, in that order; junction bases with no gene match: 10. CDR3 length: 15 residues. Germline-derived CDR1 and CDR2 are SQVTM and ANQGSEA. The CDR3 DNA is TGCAGCGTTTACTTGTGGGGGGGAAGCTCCTACGAGCAGTACTTC. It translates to CSVYLWGGSSYEQYF.

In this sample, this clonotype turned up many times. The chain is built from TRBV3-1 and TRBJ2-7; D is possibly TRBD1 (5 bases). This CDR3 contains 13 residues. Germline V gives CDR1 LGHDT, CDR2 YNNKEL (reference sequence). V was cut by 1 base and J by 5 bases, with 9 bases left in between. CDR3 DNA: TGTGCCAGCAGCCAAGCCAGGGCCCACGAGCAGTACTTC. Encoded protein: CASSQARAHEQYF.

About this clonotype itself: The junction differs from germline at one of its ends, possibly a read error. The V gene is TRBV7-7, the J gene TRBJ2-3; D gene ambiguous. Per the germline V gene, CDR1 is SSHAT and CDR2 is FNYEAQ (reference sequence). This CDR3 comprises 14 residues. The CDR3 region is CASSLRSTPDTQYF. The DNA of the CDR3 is TGTGCTAGCAGCTTAAGGTCTACCCCAGATACGCAGTATTTT.

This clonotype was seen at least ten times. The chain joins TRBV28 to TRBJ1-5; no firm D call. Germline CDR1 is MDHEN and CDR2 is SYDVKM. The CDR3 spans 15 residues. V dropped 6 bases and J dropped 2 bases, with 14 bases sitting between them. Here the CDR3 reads CASRIPGRGNQPQHF. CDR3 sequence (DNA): TGTGCCAGCAGGATCCCTGGGCGAGGCAATCAGCCCCAGCATTTT.

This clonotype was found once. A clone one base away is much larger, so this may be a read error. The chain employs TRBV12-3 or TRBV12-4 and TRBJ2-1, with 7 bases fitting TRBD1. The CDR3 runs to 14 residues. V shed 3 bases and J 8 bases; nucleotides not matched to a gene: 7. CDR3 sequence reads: CASSFGTDYDEQFF. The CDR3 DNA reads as TGTGCCAGCAGTTTTGGGACAGATTACGATGAGCAGTTCTTC.

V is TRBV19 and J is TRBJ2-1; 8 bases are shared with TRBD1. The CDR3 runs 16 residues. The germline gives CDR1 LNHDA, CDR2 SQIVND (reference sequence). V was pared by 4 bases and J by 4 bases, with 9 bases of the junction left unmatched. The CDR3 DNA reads TGTGCCAGTAGTAGAGCCGGGACAGGACCGTACAATGAGCAGTTCTTC. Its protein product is CASSRAGTGPYNEQFF. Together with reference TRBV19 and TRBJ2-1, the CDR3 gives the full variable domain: DGGITQSPKYLFRKEGQNVTLSCEQNLNHDAMYWYRQDPGQGLRLIYYSQIVNDFQKGDIAEGYSVSREKKESFPLTVTSAQKNPTAFYLCASSRAGTGPYNEQFFGPGTRLTVL.

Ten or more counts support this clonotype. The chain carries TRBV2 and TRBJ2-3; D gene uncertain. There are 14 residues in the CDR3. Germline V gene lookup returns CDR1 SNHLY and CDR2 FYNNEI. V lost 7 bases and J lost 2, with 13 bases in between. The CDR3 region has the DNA TGTGCCAGCAAATTGAGGAGAAACACAGATACGCAGTATTTT. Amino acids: CASKLRRNTDTQYF.

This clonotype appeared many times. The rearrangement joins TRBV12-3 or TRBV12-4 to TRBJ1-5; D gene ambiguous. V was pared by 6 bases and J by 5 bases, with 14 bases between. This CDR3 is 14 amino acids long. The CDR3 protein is CASSPDTLYQPQHF. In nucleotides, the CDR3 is TGTGCCAGCAGCCCAGACACCCTCTATCAGCCCCAGCATTTT.

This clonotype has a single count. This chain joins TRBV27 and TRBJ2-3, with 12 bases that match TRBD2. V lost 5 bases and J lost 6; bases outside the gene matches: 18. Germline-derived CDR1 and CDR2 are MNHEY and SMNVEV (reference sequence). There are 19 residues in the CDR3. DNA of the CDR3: TGTGCCAGCAGTACCCGACTAGCGGGAGTCGTGGGCCACACCGATACGCAGTATTTT. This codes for CASSTRLAGVVGHTDTQYF.

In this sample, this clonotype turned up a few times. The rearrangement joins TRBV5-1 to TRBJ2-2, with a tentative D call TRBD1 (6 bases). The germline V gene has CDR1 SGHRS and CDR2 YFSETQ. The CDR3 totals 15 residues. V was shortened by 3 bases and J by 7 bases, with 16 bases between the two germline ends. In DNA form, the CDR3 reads TGCGCCAGCAGCTCCCACCAGGGGCCTGGCGGGGAGCTGTTTTTT. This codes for CASSSHQGPGGELFF.

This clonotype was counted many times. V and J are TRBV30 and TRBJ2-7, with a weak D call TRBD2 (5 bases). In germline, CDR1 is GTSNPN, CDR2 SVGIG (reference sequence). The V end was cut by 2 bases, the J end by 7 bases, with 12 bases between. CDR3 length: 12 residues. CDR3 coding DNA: TGTGCCTGGAGTAGGGCTAGCCATGAGCAGTACTTC. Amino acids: CAWSRASHEQYF.

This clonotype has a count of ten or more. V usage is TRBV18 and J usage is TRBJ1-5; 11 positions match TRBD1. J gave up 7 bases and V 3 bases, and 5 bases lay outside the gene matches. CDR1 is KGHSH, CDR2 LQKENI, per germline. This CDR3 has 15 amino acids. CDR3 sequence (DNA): TGTGCCAGCTCACCTGCCGGACAGGGGGCACAGCCCCAGCATTTT. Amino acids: CASSPAGQGAQPQHF.

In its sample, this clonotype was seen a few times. CDR3 loop: CASSQEHLAGGRETQYF. As DNA, the CDR3 is TGCGCCAGCAGCCAAGAGCACTTAGCGGGAGGGAGGGAGACCCAGTACTTC. The chain is built from TRBV4-3 and TRBJ2-5, with 11 bases aligning to TRBD2. The CDR3 covers 17 residues. Germline CDR1 is LGHNA and CDR2 is YSLEER. J was trimmed by 5 bases and V by 0 bases; bases with no gene match: 8.

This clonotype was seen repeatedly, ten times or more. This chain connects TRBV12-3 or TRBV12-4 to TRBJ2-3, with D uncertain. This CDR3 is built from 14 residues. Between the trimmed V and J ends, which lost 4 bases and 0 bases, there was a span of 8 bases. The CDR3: CASSYLVSTDTQYF. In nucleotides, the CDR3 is TGTGCCAGCAGTTACTTAGTTAGCACAGATACGCAGTATTTT.

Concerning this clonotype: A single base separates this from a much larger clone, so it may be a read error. The CDR3 region is CACSLGSYQPQHF. The CDR3 DNA reads TGTGCCTGCAGCTTAGGGTCGTATCAGCCCCAGCATTTT. This chain connects TRBV11-2 to TRBJ1-5; no reliable D call. The germline gives CDR1 SGHAT, CDR2 FQNNGV. This CDR3 has 13 amino acids.

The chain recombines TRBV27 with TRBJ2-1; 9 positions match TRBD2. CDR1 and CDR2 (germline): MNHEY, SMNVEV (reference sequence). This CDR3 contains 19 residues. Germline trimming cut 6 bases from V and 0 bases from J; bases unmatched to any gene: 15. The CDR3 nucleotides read TGTGCCAGCAGAGCCAATGGAGCGGGAGGTCCCAGCTCCTACAATGAGCAGTTCTTC. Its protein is CASRANGAGGPSSYNEQFF.

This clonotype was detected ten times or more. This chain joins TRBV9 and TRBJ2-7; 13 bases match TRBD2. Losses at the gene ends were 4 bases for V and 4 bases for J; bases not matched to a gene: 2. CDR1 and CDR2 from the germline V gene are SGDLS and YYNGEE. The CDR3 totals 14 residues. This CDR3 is CASSRTSGGYEQYF. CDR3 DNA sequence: TGTGCCAGCAGCCGGACTAGCGGGGGTTACGAGCAGTACTTC.

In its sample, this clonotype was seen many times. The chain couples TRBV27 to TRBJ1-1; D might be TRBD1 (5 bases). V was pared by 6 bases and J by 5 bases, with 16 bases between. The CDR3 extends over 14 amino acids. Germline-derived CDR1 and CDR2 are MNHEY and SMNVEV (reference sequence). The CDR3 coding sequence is TGTGCCAGCAGGCCGGGACTCACTGGGACTGAAGCTTTCTTT. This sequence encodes CASRPGLTGTEAFF.

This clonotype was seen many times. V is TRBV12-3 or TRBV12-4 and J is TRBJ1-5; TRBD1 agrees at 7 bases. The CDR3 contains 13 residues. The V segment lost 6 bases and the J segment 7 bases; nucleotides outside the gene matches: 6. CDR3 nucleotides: TGTGCCAGCAGCTCGACAGGGCGGCAGCCCCAGCATTTT. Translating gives CASSSTGRQPQHF.

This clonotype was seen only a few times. In DNA form, the CDR3 reads TGTGCCATCAGTGAGTCGCCAGGGCCAAGAGATACGCAGTATTTT. It codes for CAISESPGPRDTQYF. The rearrangement joins TRBV10-3 to TRBJ2-3; weak D call: TRBD1 (5 bases). V was cut by 0 bases and J by 5 bases, with 12 bases left in between. Germline V gene lookup returns CDR1 ENHRY and CDR2 SYGVKD. CDR3 length: 15 amino acids.